This T cell receptor beta chain was sequenced during a study of vaccination effects on CD4 cells after COVID-19. This clone was seen a handful of times. Its antigen is undetermined. TCRdb's copy holds only in-frame clones and misses some; the assay was immunoSEQ multiplex PCR. The table has under 30,000 clones, around 75% seen once. Germline lookup yields CDR1 MGHRA and CDR2 YSYEKL. V shed 0 bases, J shed 8 bases, and the junction held 16 bases outside the gene matches. There are 18 residues in the CDR3. Sequencing was preceded by expansion of antigen-specific CD4+ T cells with viral peptide pools in the ViraFEST assay. CD4+ T cells were isolated after less than 13 days of culture. Absence of prior SARS-CoV-2 infection characterized the vaccine recipients, who showed negative nucleocapsid antibodies. After approximately 2 million PBMC were placed in each well, they were cultured with approximately 10 IU/ml IL-2 and roughly 10 ug/ml peptides.

Here the sequenced sample was CD4+ T cells from PBMCs cultured with HCoV-NL63 spike peptides, taken before COVID-19 vaccination. The source of this sequence is a human donor who received a COVID-19 vaccine. The gene calls are TRBV4-1 and TRBJ2-1; the match to TRBD2 covers 7 bases. CDR3 protein: CASSQDGSMLGGYDEQFF. The DNA for the CDR3 is TGCGCCAGCAGCCAAGACGGTTCGATGTTGGGGGGGTACGATGAGCAGTTCTTC.